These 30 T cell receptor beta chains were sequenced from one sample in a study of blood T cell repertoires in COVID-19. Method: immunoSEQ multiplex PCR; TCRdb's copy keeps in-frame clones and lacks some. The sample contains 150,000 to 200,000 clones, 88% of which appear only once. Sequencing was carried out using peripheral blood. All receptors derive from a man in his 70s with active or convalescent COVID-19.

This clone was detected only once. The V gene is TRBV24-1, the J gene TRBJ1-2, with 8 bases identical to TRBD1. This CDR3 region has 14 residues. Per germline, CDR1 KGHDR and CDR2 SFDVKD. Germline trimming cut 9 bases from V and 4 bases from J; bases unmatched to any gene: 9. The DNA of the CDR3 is TGTGCCACCGGAACAGGGGGTCCTCCCTATGGCTACACCTTC. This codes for CATGTGGPPYGYTF.

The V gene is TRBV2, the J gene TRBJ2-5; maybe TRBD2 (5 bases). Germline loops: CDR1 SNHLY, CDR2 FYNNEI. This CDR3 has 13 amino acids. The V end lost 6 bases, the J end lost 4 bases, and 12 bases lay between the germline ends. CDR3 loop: CASSPGGRETQYF. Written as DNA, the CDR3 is TGTGCCAGCAGCCCAGGAGGCCGAGAGACCCAGTACTTC.

CDR3 region: CASRTSGGGELFF. In DNA, the CDR3 is TGTGCCAGCAGGACTAGCGGGGGTGGGGAGCTGTTTTTT. The chain recombines TRBV6-5 with TRBJ2-2; 12 bases are a match to TRBD2. The V gene end was trimmed by 6 bases and the J gene end by 8 bases; junction bases not matched to a gene: 1. The CDR3 sequence is 13 residues long. Germline lookup yields CDR1 MNHEY and CDR2 SVGAGI.

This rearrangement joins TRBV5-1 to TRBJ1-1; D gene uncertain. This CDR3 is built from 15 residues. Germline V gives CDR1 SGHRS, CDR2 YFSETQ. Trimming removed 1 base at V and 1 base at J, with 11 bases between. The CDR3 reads CASSLNAGRNTEAFF. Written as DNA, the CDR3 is TGCGCCAGCAGCTTGAACGCGGGAAGGAACACTGAAGCTTTCTTT.

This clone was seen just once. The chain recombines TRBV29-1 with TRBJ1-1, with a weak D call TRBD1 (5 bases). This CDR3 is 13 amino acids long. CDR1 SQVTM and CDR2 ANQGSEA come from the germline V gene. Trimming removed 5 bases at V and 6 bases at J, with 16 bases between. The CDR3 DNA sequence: TGCAGCGTTTTTTGGGTAGGGGACTCTGAAGCTTTCTTT. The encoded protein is CSVFWVGDSEAFF.

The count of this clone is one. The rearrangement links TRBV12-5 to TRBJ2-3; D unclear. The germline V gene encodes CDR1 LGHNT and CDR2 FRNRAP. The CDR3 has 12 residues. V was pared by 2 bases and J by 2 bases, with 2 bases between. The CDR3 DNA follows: TGTGCTAGTGGTTTGCACACAGATACGCAGTATTTT. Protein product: CASGLHTDTQYF.

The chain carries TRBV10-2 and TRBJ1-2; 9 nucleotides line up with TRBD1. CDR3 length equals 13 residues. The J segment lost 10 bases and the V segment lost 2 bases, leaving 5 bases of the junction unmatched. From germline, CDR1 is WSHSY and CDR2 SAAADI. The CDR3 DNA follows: TGCGCCAGCAGTGAGGACAGGGGGGGAATCTACACCTTC. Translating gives CASSEDRGGIYTF.

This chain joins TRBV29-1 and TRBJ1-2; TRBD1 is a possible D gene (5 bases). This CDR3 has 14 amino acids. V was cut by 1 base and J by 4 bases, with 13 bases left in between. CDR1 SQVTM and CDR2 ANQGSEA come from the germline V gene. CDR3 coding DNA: TGCAGCGTTGAAGGGCCGGGGGAGGTCTATGGCTACACCTTC. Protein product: CSVEGPGEVYGYTF. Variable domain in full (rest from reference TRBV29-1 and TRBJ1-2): SAVISQKPSRDICQRGTSLTIQCQVDSQVTMMFWYRQQPGQSLTLIATANQGSEATYESGFVIDKFPISRPNLTFSTLTVSNMSPEDSSIYLCSVEGPGEVYGYTFGSGTRLTVV.

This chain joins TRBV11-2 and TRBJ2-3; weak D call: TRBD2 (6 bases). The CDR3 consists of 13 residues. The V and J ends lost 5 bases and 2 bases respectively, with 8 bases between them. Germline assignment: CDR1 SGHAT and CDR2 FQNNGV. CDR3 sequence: CASSRRATDTQYF. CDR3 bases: TGTGCCAGCAGCCGGAGGGCCACAGATACGCAGTATTTT.

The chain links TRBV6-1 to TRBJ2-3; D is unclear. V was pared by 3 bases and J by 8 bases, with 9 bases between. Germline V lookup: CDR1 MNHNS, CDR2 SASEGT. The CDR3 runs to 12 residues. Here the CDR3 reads CASSDGPGTQYF. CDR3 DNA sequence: TGTGCCAGCAGTGATGGCCCTGGTACGCAGTATTTT.

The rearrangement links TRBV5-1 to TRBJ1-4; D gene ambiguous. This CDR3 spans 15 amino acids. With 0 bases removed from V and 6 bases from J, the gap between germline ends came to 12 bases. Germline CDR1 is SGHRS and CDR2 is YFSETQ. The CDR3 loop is CASSLVRASDEKLFF. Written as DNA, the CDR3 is TGCGCCAGCAGCTTGGTGAGGGCGAGTGATGAAAAACTGTTTTTT.

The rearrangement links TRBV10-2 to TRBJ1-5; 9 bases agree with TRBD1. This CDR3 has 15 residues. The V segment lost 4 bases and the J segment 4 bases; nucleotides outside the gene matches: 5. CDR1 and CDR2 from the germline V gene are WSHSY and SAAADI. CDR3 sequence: CASSATGGPNQPQHF. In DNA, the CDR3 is TGCGCCAGCAGTGCAACAGGGGGCCCAAATCAGCCCCAGCATTTT.

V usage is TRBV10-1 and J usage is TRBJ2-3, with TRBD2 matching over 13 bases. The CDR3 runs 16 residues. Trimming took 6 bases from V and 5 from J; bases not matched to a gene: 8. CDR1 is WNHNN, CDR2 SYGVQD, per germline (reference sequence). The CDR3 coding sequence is TGCGCCAGCAGATCCCGGACTAGCGGGAGCCAAGATACGCAGTATTTT. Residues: CASRSRTSGSQDTQYF.

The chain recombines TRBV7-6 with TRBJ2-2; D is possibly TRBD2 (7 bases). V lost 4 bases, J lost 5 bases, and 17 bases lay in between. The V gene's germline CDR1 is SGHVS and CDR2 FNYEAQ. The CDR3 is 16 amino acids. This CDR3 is CASSSWGGPITGELFF. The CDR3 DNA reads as TGTGCCAGCAGCTCCTGGGGGGGGCCAATAACCGGGGAGCTGTTTTTT.

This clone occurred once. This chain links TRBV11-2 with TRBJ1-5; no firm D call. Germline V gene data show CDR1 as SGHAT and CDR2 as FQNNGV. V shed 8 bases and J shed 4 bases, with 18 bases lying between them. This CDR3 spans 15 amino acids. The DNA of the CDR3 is TGTGCCAGCCCCCCTTCGGAGGGTCTTAATCAGCCCCAGCATTTT. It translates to CASPPSEGLNQPQHF. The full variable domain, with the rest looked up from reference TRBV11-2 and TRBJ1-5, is EAGVAQSPRYKIIEKRQSVAFWCNPISGHATLYWYQQILGQGPKLLIQFQNNGVVDDSQLPKDRFSAERLKGVDSTLKIQPAKLEDSAVYLCASPPSEGLNQPQHFGDGTRLSIL.

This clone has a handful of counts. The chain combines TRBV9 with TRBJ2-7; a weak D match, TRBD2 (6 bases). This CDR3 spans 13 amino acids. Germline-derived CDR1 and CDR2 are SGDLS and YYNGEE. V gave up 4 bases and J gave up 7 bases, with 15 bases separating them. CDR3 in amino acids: CASSSRDYGEQYF. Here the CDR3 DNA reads TGTGCCAGCAGCTCGCGGGATTACGGTGAGCAGTACTTC.

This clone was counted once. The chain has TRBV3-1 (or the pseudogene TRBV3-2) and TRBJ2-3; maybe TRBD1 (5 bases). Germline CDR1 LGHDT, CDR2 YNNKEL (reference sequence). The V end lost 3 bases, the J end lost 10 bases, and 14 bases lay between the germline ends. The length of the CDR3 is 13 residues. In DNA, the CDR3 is TGTGCCAGCAGCCATGAAGGACAACAAGCGCAGTATTTT. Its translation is CASSHEGQQAQYF.

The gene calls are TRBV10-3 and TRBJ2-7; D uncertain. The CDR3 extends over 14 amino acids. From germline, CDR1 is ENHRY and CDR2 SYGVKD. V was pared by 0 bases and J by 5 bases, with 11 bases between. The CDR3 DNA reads TGTGCCATCAGTGAGTCGGGCAGGTGGGACGAGCAGTACTTC. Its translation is CAISESGRWDEQYF.

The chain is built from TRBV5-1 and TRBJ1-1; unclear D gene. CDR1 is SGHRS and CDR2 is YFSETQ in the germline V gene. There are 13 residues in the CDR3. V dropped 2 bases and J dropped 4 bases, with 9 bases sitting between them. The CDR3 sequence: CASSFDRGTEAFF. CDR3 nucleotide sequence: TGCGCCAGCAGCTTCGACCGCGGCACTGAAGCTTTCTTT.

DNA of the CDR3: TGTGCCAGCAGCACCCCCGGGACAGATAATTCACCCCTCCACTTT. Translation gives CASSTPGTDNSPLHF. The chain couples TRBV7-9 to TRBJ1-6; 7 bases are shared with TRBD1. Germline lookup yields CDR1 SEHNR and CDR2 FQNEAQ (reference sequence). V lost 5 bases to trimming and J lost 5 bases; unmatched junction nucleotides: 6. This CDR3 has 15 amino acids.

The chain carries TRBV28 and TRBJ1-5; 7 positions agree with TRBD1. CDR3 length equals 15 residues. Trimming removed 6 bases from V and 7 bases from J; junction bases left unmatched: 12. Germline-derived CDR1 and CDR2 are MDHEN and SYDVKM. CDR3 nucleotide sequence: TGTGCCAGCAGCTCATTAACAGGGGCCCGGCAGCCCCAGCATTTT. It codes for CASSSLTGARQPQHF.

The CDR3 nucleotides read TGTGCCACCAGTGACCCAACACAGGGGGGAGAGACCCAGTACTTC. Protein: CATSDPTQGGETQYF. The genes are TRBV24-1 and TRBJ2-5; 8 bases agree with TRBD1. The CDR3 spans 15 residues. V gave up 4 bases and J gave up 4 bases; unmatched junction bases: 7. Germline-derived CDR1 and CDR2 are KGHDR and SFDVKD.

The CDR3 nucleotides are TGTGCCAGCTCACCAGTCGGGTTCAGGGAGCTGTTTTTT. Translation gives CASSPVGFRELFF. The chain is built from TRBV18 and TRBJ2-2; no reliable D call. The CDR3 extends over 13 amino acids. In germline, CDR1 is KGHSH, CDR2 LQKENI. V lost 2 bases and J lost 9, with 10 bases in between.

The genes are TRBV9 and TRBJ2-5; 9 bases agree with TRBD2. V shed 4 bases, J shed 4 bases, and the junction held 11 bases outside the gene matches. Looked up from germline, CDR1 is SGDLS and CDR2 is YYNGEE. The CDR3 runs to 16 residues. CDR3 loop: CASSPQAGGAGETQYF. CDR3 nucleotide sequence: TGTGCCAGCAGCCCTCAGGCGGGGGGGGCAGGAGAGACCCAGTACTTC.

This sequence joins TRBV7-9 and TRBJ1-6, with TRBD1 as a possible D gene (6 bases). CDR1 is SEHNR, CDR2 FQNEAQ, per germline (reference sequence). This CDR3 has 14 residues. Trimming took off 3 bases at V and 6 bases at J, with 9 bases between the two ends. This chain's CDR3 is CASSLTGSNSPLHF. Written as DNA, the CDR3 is TGTGCCAGCAGCTTGACAGGCAGTAATTCACCCCTCCACTTT.

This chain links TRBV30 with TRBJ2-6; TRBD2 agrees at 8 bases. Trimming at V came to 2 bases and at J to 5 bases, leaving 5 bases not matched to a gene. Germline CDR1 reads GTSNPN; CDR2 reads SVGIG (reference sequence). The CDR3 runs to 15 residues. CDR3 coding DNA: TGTGCCTGGAGTATCGGACTAGCTTGGGCCAACGTCCTGACTTTC. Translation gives CAWSIGLAWANVLTF.

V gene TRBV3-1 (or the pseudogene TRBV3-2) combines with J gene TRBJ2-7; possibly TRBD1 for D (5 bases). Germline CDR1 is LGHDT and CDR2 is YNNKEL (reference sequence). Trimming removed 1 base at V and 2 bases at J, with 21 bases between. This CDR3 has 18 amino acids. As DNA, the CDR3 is TGTGCCAGCAGCCAAGGGGGCAGGCGGACGGTCCCGGCCTACGAGCAGTACTTC. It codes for CASSQGGRRTVPAYEQYF.

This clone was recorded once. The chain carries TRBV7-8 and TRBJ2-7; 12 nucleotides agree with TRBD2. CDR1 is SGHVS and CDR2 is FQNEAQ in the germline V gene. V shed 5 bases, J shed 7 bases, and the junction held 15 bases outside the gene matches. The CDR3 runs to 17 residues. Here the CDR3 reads CASSPPYRLAGAREQYF. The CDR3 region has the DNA TGTGCCAGCAGCCCCCCCTATCGACTAGCGGGAGCTAGGGAGCAGTACTTC.

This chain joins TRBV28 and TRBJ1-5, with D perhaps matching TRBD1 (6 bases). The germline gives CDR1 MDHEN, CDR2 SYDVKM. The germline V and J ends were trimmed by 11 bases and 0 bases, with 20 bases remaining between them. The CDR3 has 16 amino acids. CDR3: CASKDSYVRSNQPQHF. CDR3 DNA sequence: TGTGCCTCGAAGGACAGCTATGTGCGTAGCAATCAGCCCCAGCATTTT.

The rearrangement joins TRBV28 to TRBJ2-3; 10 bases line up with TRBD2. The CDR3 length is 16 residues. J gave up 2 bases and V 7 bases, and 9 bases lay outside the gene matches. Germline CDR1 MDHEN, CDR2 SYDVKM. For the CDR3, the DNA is TGTGCCAGCAAAACAATAGCGGGGGGCCACACAGATACGCAGTATTTT. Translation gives CASKTIAGGHTDTQYF.